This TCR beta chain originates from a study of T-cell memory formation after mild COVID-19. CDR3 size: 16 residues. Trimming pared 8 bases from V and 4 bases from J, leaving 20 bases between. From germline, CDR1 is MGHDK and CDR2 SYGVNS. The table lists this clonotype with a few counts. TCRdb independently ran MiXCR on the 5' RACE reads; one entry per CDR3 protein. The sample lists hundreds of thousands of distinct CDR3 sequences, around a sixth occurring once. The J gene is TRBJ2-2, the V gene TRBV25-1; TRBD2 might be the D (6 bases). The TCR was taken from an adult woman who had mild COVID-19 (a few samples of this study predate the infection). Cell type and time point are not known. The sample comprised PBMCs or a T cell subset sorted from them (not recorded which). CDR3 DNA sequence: TGTGCCAGCCCATACGCGGGGACTTGTTTCACCGGGGAGCTGTTTTTT. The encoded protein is CASPYAGTCFTGELFF.